This record looks at one TCR beta chain sequence and its context. The entry originates in a study of blood T cell repertoires in COVID-19. Across the study: Acute and convalescent COVID-19 samples came from the United States, Italy and Spain. The analysed material was cDNA or gDNA that came from T cells, B-cell-depleted T cells, or PBMCs.

In the authors' workflow: Amplification of reference gene primers provided the estimated nucleated cell counts. The protocol was immunoSEQ multiplex PCR, while the TCRdb copy is restricted to in-frame clones and leaves out a portion. V and J calls and clone size are given by that table; D and trimming were obtained from the DNA. The table lists more than 150,000 clones, 86% of them singletons. V gave up 7 bases and J gave up 3 bases, with 17 bases separating them. In germline, CDR1 is MNHEY, CDR2 SVGAGI. The CDR3 length is 15 residues. The origin of this receptor is a woman in her sixties or seventies with acute or convalescent COVID-19. The gene calls are TRBV6-5 and TRBJ2-3, with D perhaps matching TRBD2 (6 bases). The source material was peripheral blood. The DNA of the CDR3 is TGTGCCAGCACATTTACGGGACTCGATACAGATACGCAGTATTTT. The encoded protein is CASTFTGLDTDTQYF.